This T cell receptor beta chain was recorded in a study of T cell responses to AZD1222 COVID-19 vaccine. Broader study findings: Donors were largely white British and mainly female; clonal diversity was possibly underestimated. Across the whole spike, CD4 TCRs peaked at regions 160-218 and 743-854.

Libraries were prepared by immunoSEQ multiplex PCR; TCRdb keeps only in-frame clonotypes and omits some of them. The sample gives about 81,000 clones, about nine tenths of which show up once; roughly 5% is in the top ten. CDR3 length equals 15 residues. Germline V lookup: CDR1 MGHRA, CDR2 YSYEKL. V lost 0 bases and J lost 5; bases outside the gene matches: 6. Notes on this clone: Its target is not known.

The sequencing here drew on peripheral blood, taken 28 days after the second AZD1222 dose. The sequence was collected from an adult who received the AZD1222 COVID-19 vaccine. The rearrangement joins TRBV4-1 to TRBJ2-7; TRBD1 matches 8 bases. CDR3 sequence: CASSQDPRTGNEQYF. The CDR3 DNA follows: TGCGCCAGCAGCCAAGACCCCCGGACAGGGAACGAGCAGTACTTC.